These 3 T cell receptor beta chains came from one sample sequenced in a study of human T cells and chemical hapten exposure. TCRdb reprocessed the 5' RACE reads with MiXCR, giving one entry per CDR3 protein. The data contain approximately 80,000 distinct CDR3 sequences, more than 15% of them seen just once; the ten biggest clones take up under 7.5%. The authors' total RNA extraction used unfractionated whole blood. These TCRs come from a female donor in good health.

This clonotype came up a few times. This chain uses TRBV20-1 with TRBJ2-3, with unresolved D. The CDR3 sequence is 16 residues long. Germline CDR1 is DFQATT and CDR2 is SNEGSKA (reference sequence). Trimming cost V 0 bases and J 4 bases, with 17 bases left between them. This CDR3 reads CSARDSGYILSDTQYF. CDR3 sequence (DNA): TGCAGTGCTAGAGACAGTGGGTATATCCTTTCAGATACGCAGTATTTT.

Only a few counts were recorded for this clonotype. The V gene is TRBV24-1, the J gene TRBJ1-1; TRBD1 aligns across 7 bases. The germline CDR1 and CDR2 sequences are KGHDR and SFDVKD. V gave up 4 bases and J gave up 0 bases; unmatched junction bases: 4. The CDR3 runs 15 residues. CDR3 nucleotides: TGTGCCACCAGTGAGACAGGGACAGTGAACACTGAAGCTTTCTTT. It codes for CATSETGTVNTEAFF.

The J gene is TRBJ2-7, the V gene TRBV5-1; TRBD2 aligns across 8 bases. The germline gives CDR1 SGHRS, CDR2 YFSETQ. The V gene end was trimmed by 4 bases and the J gene end by 2 bases; junction bases not matched to a gene: 11. The CDR3 is 16 residues long. Here the CDR3 reads CASSVGKAGGPYEQYF. The CDR3 DNA reads TGCGCCAGCAGCGTTGGCAAGGCGGGAGGACCCTACGAGCAGTACTTC.